Below, 20 T cell receptor beta chains from the same sample are listed, as sequenced in a study of blood T cell repertoires in COVID-19. Method: immunoSEQ multiplex PCR; TCRdb's copy keeps in-frame clones and lacks some. This table holds nearly 110,000 clones, roughly 83% found once. The sequenced sample consisted of peripheral blood. These receptor sequences come from a human donor in a cohort sampled during active COVID-19.

This chain connects TRBV7-2 to TRBJ2-5; a weak D match, TRBD2 (5 bases). The V end lost 3 bases, the J end lost 5 bases, and 13 bases lay between the germline ends. Germline lookup yields CDR1 SGHTA and CDR2 FQGNSA. The CDR3 has 14 residues. The CDR3 is CASSLFGAGETQYF. CDR3 sequence (DNA): TGTGCCAGCAGCTTGTTTGGTGCGGGCGAGACCCAGTACTTC. The complete variable domain, with remaining parts taken from reference TRBV7-2 and TRBJ2-5, reads GAGVSQSPSNKVTEKGKDVELRCDPISGHTALYWYRQSLGQGLEFLIYFQGNSAPDKSGLPSDRFSAERTGGSVSTLTIQRTQQEDSAVYLCASSLFGAGETQYFGPGTRLLVL.

The V call is TRBV6-1, the J call TRBJ2-1, with 9 positions matching TRBD2. CDR3 length: 16 amino acids. Germline V CDR1 and CDR2: MNHNS, SASEGT. The trim removed 0 bases at V and 4 bases at J, leaving 4 bases unmatched. CDR3 coding DNA: TGTGCCAGCAGTGAAGCTAGTAGCGGGAGTTACAATGAGCAGTTCTTC. This codes for CASSEASSGSYNEQFF.

This sequence joins TRBV3-1 (or the pseudogene TRBV3-2) and TRBJ1-1, with TRBD1 as a possible D gene (6 bases). V was clipped by 3 bases and J by 4 bases, with 12 bases between them. The CDR3 spans 14 residues. Germline V CDR1 and CDR2: LGHDT, YNNKEL (reference sequence). As DNA, the CDR3 is TGTGCCAGCAGCCATACCCGACAGGCCACTGAAGCTTTCTTT. Its translation is CASSHTRQATEAFF.

The chain links TRBV7-3 to TRBJ2-2; unclear D gene. Germline loops: CDR1 SGHTA, CDR2 FQGTGA. V lost 1 base and J lost 7, with 10 bases in between. The CDR3 contains 14 residues. The CDR3 DNA reads as TGTGCCAGCAGCTTAATCAGTCCTGGCGGGGAGCTGTTTTTT. Translated: CASSLISPGGELFF.

The CDR3 DNA sequence: TGTGCCAGCAGGGCCGGGACAGGGGGCTACACTGAAGCTTTCTTT. It translates to CASRAGTGGYTEAFF. The chain joins TRBV6-5 to TRBJ1-1, with 12 bases lining up with TRBD1. Per germline, CDR1 MNHEY and CDR2 SVGAGI. The CDR3 sequence is 15 residues long. The trim removed 6 bases at V and 3 bases at J, leaving 5 bases unmatched.

The J gene is TRBJ2-1, the V gene TRBV11-2; 7 bases line up with TRBD1. There are 13 residues in the CDR3. J lost 7 bases, V lost 5 bases, and 5 bases had no gene match. The germline V gene has CDR1 SGHAT and CDR2 FQNNGV. Here the CDR3 DNA reads TGTGCCAGCAGCCCCCGACAGGGAAATGAGCAGTTCTTC. Its translation is CASSPRQGNEQFF.

This chain uses TRBV5-1 with TRBJ2-2; the match to TRBD2 covers 14 bases. This CDR3 region has 15 residues. Per germline, CDR1 SGHRS and CDR2 YFSETQ. V shed 5 bases and J 6 bases; nucleotides not matched to a gene: 3. CDR3 residues: CASRGLAGVSGELFF. The CDR3 region has the DNA TGCGCCAGCAGGGGACTAGCGGGAGTCTCCGGGGAGCTGTTTTTT.

J is TRBJ2-2 and V is TRBV19, with 11 bases identical to TRBD2. Trimming at V came to 5 bases and at J to 3 bases, leaving 14 bases not matched to a gene. Germline CDR1 reads LNHDA; CDR2 reads SQIVND (reference sequence). The CDR3 length is 19 residues. The DNA for the CDR3 is TGTGCCAGTAGTGTTGGACTAGCGGGTGGGACCGGGGACACCGGGGAGCTGTTTTTT. This encodes CASSVGLAGGTGDTGELFF. Filled out from reference TRBV19 and TRBJ2-2, the complete variable domain reads DGGITQSPKYLFRKEGQNVTLSCEQNLNHDAMYWYRQDPGQGLRLIYYSQIVNDFQKGDIAEGYSVSREKKESFPLTVTSAQKNPTAFYLCASSVGLAGGTGDTGELFFGEGSRLTVL.

The CDR3 DNA sequence: TGCGCCAGCAGTGAGTACATCCGGGACAGGGACAATCAGCCCCAGCATTTT. Residues: CASSEYIRDRDNQPQHF. The rearrangement uses TRBV10-1 and TRBJ1-5, with 9 nucleotides matching TRBD1. Unmatched junction bases numbered 7, after V lost 1 base and J lost 3 bases. The CDR3 length is 17 residues. CDR1 and CDR2 from the germline V gene are WNHNN and SYGVQD (reference sequence).

Remarks on this clone: The sample holds other DNA sequences that translate to the same CDR3. This sequence joins TRBV7-8 and TRBJ1-4, with D perhaps matching TRBD1 (6 bases). The CDR3 consists of 15 residues. V lost 5 bases and J 8 bases, leaving 18 bases between the germline ends. Germline assignment: CDR1 SGHVS and CDR2 FQNEAQ. The CDR3 DNA is TGTGCCAGCAGCGCGATGGGGGGAGGGGGGGAAAAACTGTTTTTT. Translation: CASSAMGGGGEKLFF. Full variable domain (remainder filled in from reference TRBV7-8 and TRBJ1-4): GAGVSQSPRYKVAKRGQDVALRCDPISGHVSLFWYQQALGQGPEFLTYFQNEAQLDKSGLPSDRFFAERPEGSVSTLKIQRTQQEDSAVYLCASSAMGGGGEKLFFGSGTQLSVL.

The V call is TRBV13, the J call TRBJ2-7, with D possibly being TRBD1 (6 bases). Germline-derived CDR1 and CDR2 are PRHDT and FYEKMQ (reference sequence). The CDR3 totals 13 residues. Trimming pared 1 base from V and 8 bases from J, leaving 12 bases between. The CDR3 DNA sequence: TGTGCCAGCAGCTTAGTATTGGGGGCTAAGCAGTACTTC. Encoded protein: CASSLVLGAKQYF.

The chain combines TRBV9 with TRBJ2-2; perhaps TRBD2 as D (6 bases). Germline CDR1 reads SGDLS; CDR2 reads YYNGEE. This CDR3 region has 18 residues. V was cut by 4 bases and J by 5 bases, with 24 bases left in between. CDR3 sequence reads: CASSPLNLASARTGELFF. The CDR3 coding sequence is TGTGCCAGCAGCCCCCTGAACCTAGCTAGCGCGAGGACCGGGGAGCTGTTTTTT.

The chain recombines TRBV5-4 with TRBJ1-2, with 7 positions matching TRBD1. The CDR3 spans 13 residues. V lost 1 base to trimming and J lost 8 bases; unmatched junction nucleotides: 5. Germline lookup yields CDR1 SGHNT and CDR2 YYREEE (reference sequence). The CDR3 sequence is CASSLRGQRGYTF. In DNA, the CDR3 is TGTGCCAGCAGCTTGAGGGGGCAACGGGGCTACACCTTC.

The chain combines TRBV7-9 with TRBJ2-2; 13 bases match TRBD2. There are 16 residues in the CDR3. Germline V gene lookup returns CDR1 SEHNR and CDR2 FQNEAQ (reference sequence). With 4 bases clipped from V and 4 bases from J, the junction kept 3 bases outside the gene matches. CDR3 nucleotide sequence: TGTGCCAGCAGCTCTGGACTAGCGGGAGTCACCGGGGAGCTGTTTTTT. As protein: CASSSGLAGVTGELFF.

The rearrangement uses TRBV29-1 and TRBJ2-5; D not certain. This CDR3 region has 13 residues. Per the germline V gene, CDR1 is SQVTM and CDR2 is ANQGSEA. Trimming shortened V by 1 base and J by 5 bases, and 11 bases separated the two germline ends. CDR3: CSVEGWSTETQYF. CDR3 coding DNA: TGCAGCGTTGAAGGATGGAGCACGGAGACCCAGTACTTC.

The chain has TRBV5-4 and TRBJ2-1, with TRBD2 matching 9 bases. The CDR3 consists of 17 residues. The germline CDR1 and CDR2 sequences are SGHNT and YYREEE (reference sequence). J gave up 0 bases and V 0 bases, and 4 bases lay outside the gene matches. CDR3 region: CASSLGGSGSSYNEQFF. The CDR3 bases are TGTGCCAGCAGCTTGGGCGGTAGCGGGAGCTCCTACAATGAGCAGTTCTTC.

This chain links TRBV2 with TRBJ2-1; TRBD2 matches at 12 bases. Germline loops: CDR1 SNHLY, CDR2 FYNNEI. Trimming took 6 bases from V and 5 from J; bases not matched to a gene: 5. This CDR3 spans 15 amino acids. The CDR3 protein is CASSETSGSHNEQFF. The CDR3 coding sequence is TGTGCCAGCAGCGAGACTAGCGGGAGCCACAATGAGCAGTTCTTC.

The V call is TRBV4-2, the J call TRBJ2-1; possible D gene TRBD1, 6 bases. Germline CDR1 and CDR2: LGHNA and YNFKEQ. The V and J ends lost 1 base and 4 bases respectively, with 20 bases between them. This CDR3 is built from 18 residues. The CDR3 region has the DNA TGTGCCAGCAGCCAAGCAGACACAGGTACAGGGCTTTACAATGAGCAGTTCTTC. Its translation is CASSQADTGTGLYNEQFF.

This clone occurred once. This sequence joins TRBV29-1 and TRBJ1-1; D is undetermined. This CDR3 region has 10 residues. With 4 bases removed from V and 7 bases from J, the gap between germline ends came to 7 bases. The germline V gene has CDR1 SQVTM and CDR2 ANQGSEA. Here the CDR3 DNA reads TGCAGCGTTGTTGGCAGTGAAGCTTTCTTT. This encodes CSVVGSEAFF.

The CDR3 region has the DNA TGCGCCAGCAGCCAAGATAACTCCTACGAGCAGTACTTC. Translating it yields CASSQDNSYEQYF. This sequence joins TRBV4-1 and TRBJ2-7; D not certain. Between the trimmed V and J ends, which lost 0 bases and 0 bases, there was a span of 3 bases. The germline V gene encodes CDR1 MGHRA and CDR2 YSYEKL. The CDR3 has 13 amino acids.